The 9 T cell receptor beta chains given below trace back to one sample, sequenced in a study of regulatory T cells in long-lasting Graves disease. Time point noted: newly diagnosed GD, antithyroid drugs for less than 3 months. The TCR library was made from RNA that had been extracted from PBMCs in TRIzol. Researchers made TCR beta libraries by using iRepertoire HTBI primers and running Arm-PCR on CDR3 regions. One entry per CDR3 protein, called by TCRdb with MiXCR from the multiplex PCR reads. The sample includes about 520,000 distinct CDR3 sequences, about 12% of them seen just once. This same sample was also taken into another study, of T cells in Graves' hyperthyroidism and ophthalmopathy.

The sequences come from peripheral blood mononuclear cells (PBMCs), collected at new diagnosis, from a patient treated with antithyroid drugs. These receptors all stem from a woman in her twenties or thirties with Graves disease.

To note about this clonotype: A read error may produce the germline difference seen at one junction end. CDR3: CASSLGLGGETQYF. The CDR3 coding sequence is TGTGCTAGCAGCTTAGGTCTGGGGGGTGAGACCCAGTACTTC. This chain uses TRBV7-7 with TRBJ2-5; weak D call: TRBD2 (6 bases). The CDR3 is 14 residues long. Germline CDR1 and CDR2: SSHAT and FNYEAQ (reference sequence).

This clonotype has just a few counts. The chain employs TRBV5-5 and TRBJ2-2, with no clear D. Trimming removed 4 bases at V and 0 bases at J, with 4 bases between. The CDR3 is made up of 13 amino acids. Looked up from germline, CDR1 is SGHKS and CDR2 is YYEKEE (reference sequence). CDR3: CASSAANTGELFF. The DNA for the CDR3 is TGTGCCAGCAGCGCTGCGAACACCGGGGAGCTGTTTTTT.

In its sample, this clonotype was seen many times. The chain combines TRBV7-2 with TRBJ2-3; 9 bases are shared with TRBD2. V dropped 7 bases and J dropped 5; count of bases not matched to a gene: 10. The germline CDR1 and CDR2 sequences are SGHTA and FQGNSA. This CDR3 comprises 15 residues. As DNA, the CDR3 is TGTGCCAGCACCTGGACTAGCGCAGGGGGAGATACGCAGTATTTT. This sequence encodes CASTWTSAGGDTQYF.

This sequence joins TRBV3-1 and TRBJ1-1; TRBD1 matches at 7 bases. V shed 4 bases, J shed 1 base, and the junction held 9 bases outside the gene matches. The germline V gene has CDR1 LGHDT and CDR2 YNNKEL (reference sequence). The CDR3 runs to 16 residues. For the CDR3, the DNA is TGTGCCAGCAGCCCGCACAGGGGCGCGAGGAACACTGAAGCTTTCTTT. Protein product: CASSPHRGARNTEAFF.

This clonotype was detected ten times or more. The rearrangement joins TRBV2 to TRBJ2-5, with 7 bases lining up with TRBD2. The V segment lost 8 bases and the J segment 2 bases; nucleotides outside the gene matches: 2. Germline V lookup: CDR1 SNHLY, CDR2 FYNNEI. This CDR3 has 12 amino acids. DNA of the CDR3: TGTGCCAGCGGGGGACTACAAGAGACCCAGTACTTC. Translation gives CASGGLQETQYF.

This clonotype was counted many times. The rearrangement joins TRBV19 to TRBJ2-4, with TRBD2 as a possible D gene (6 bases). CDR1 is LNHDA, CDR2 SQIVND, per germline (reference sequence). V lost 5 bases to trimming and J lost 1 base, with 12 bases between them. CDR3 length equals 15 residues. This CDR3 reads CASSAAGGAKNIQYF. The CDR3 nucleotides are TGTGCCAGTAGTGCGGCAGGAGGGGCCAAAAACATTCAGTACTTC. The complete variable domain, with remaining parts taken from reference TRBV19 and TRBJ2-4, reads DGGITQSPKYLFRKEGQNVTLSCEQNLNHDAMYWYRQDPGQGLRLIYYSQIVNDFQKGDIAEGYSVSREKKESFPLTVTSAQKNPTAFYLCASSAAGGAKNIQYFGAGTRLSVL.

This clonotype was recorded at least ten times. The rearrangement uses TRBV11-2 and TRBJ2-1; 13 positions match TRBD2. After removal of 3 bases from V and 4 bases from J, the junction contained 3 bases not matched to a gene. Per the germline V gene, CDR1 is SGHAT and CDR2 is FQNNGV. This CDR3 region has 16 residues. The CDR3 bases are TGTGCCAGCAGCTTTAGGACTAGCGGGAGTTACAATGAGCAGTTCTTC. Residues: CASSFRTSGSYNEQFF. The whole variable domain, remainder taken from reference TRBV11-2 and TRBJ2-1, is EAGVAQSPRYKIIEKRQSVAFWCNPISGHATLYWYQQILGQGPKLLIQFQNNGVVDDSQLPKDRFSAERLKGVDSTLKIQPAKLEDSAVYLCASSFRTSGSYNEQFFGPGTRLTVL.

This rearrangement joins TRBV4-3 to TRBJ1-5; D call uncertain. Between the trimmed V and J ends, which lost 0 bases and 5 bases, there was a span of 17 bases. CDR1 is LGHNA, CDR2 YSLEER, per germline. This CDR3 has 17 amino acids. CDR3 sequence reads: CASSQDVRRPNYQPQHF. The CDR3, as DNA: TGCGCCAGCAGCCAAGATGTCAGACGTCCCAACTATCAGCCCCAGCATTTT.

Only a few counts were recorded for this clonotype. This chain joins TRBV27 and TRBJ2-7; D possibly corresponds to TRBD2 (5 bases). The CDR3 is made up of 17 amino acids. CDR1 and CDR2 (germline): MNHEY, SMNVEV (reference sequence). V was pared by 2 bases and J by 1 base, with 18 bases between. This CDR3 is CASSLEYGGGPSYEQYF. The DNA for the CDR3 is TGTGCCAGCAGTTTAGAATACGGCGGAGGACCTTCCTACGAGCAGTACTTC.